A single T cell receptor (beta chain) is shown here with its context. Antigen unknown. The germline V gene has CDR1 SGHRS and CDR2 YFSETQ. The CDR3 has 15 amino acids. V dropped 4 bases and J dropped 6; count of bases not matched to a gene: 9. Sequenced by immunoSEQ multiplex PCR; TCRdb stores in-frame clones only, minus some. The sample shows tens of thousands of clones, 80% to 90% of them seen only once. This sample is part of a study of OX40 agonist ivuxolimab in advanced cancers. Turning to the study itself: Ivuxolimab was delivered to patients intravenously every 2 weeks at doses spanning 0.01 to 10 mg/kg.

Findings and caveats of the study: Clones of CD4+ and CD8+ blood T cells grew by week 6 at doses of 0.1 to 3.0 mg/kg.

The source of this sequence is an adult with an advanced solid tumor such as melanoma, head and neck, liver or kidney cancer. The rearrangement uses TRBV5-1 and TRBJ2-2, with 7 positions matching TRBD1. Here the sequenced sample was CD4+ or CD8+ T cells sorted from blood, taken in a trial of the OX40 agonist ivuxolimab. In DNA form, the CDR3 reads TGCGCCAGCAGCCCCGGGACAGTTATGTCCGGGGAGCTGTTTTTT. The encoded protein is CASSPGTVMSGELFF.